A single TCR beta chain is shown here with its context. This record belongs to a study of blood T cell repertoires in COVID-19. Study background: The samples span acute and convalescent COVID-19 from the United States, Italy and Spain. In each case, the material was cDNA or gDNA derived from T cells, B-cell-depleted T cells, or PBMCs.

The CDR3 sequence is 16 residues long. Germline V gene sequence: CDR1 MNHEY, CDR2 SVGAGI. Trimming took 2 bases from V and 8 from J; bases not matched to a gene: 13. Clones were read by immunoSEQ multiplex PCR, and TCRdb kept only the in-frame ones, dropping some. The sample holds 100,000 to 110,000 clones, approximately 91% seen once. The specimen sequenced was peripheral blood. The clonotype was recovered from a man aged 50 or older with active COVID-19. The chain carries TRBV6-5 and TRBJ2-3, with 7 bases lining up with TRBD2. The CDR3 nucleotides are TGTGCCAGCAGTTACGCGAGGGAGGGCCCGGCGGCTACGCAGTATTTT. This translates into CASSYAREGPAATQYF.